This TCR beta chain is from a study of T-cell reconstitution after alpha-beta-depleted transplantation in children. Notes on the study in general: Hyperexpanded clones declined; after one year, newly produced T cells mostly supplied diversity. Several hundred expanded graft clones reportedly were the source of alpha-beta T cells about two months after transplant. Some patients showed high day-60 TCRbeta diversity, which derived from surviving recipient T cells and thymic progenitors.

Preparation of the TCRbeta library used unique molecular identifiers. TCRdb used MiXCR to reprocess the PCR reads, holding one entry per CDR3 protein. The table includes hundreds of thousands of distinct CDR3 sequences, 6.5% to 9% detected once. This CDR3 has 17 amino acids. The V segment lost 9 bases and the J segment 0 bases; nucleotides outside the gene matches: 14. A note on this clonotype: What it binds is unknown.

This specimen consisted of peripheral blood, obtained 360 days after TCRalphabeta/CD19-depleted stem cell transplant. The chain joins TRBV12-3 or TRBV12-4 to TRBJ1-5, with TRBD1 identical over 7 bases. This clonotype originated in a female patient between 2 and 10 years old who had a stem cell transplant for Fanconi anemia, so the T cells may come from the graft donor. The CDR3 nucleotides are TGTGCCAGGGTCGACAGGGCTCTTGGGGATAGCAATCAGCCCCAGCATTTT. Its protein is CARVDRALGDSNQPQHF.